This TCR beta chain stems from a study of blood T cell repertoires in COVID-19. Study as a whole: PBMCs, B-cell-depleted T cells, or T cells provided the cDNA or gDNA that made up the material.

Germline V gives CDR1 SNHLY, CDR2 FYNNEI. This CDR3 is built from 14 residues. Trimming took 5 bases from V and 3 from J; bases not matched to a gene: 4. The assay was immunoSEQ multiplex PCR, and TCRdb's table has in-frame clones only and misses some. The sample has 30,000 to 40,000 clones; around four fifths are singletons. J is TRBJ2-7 and V is TRBV2; 10 bases fit TRBD2. The source of this sequence is a man aged 45-65 years with active COVID-19. The source material was peripheral blood. The CDR3 region has the DNA TGTGCCAGCAGTCCCAGCGGGGGGGGCTACGAGCAGTACTTC. Translation: CASSPSGGGYEQYF.